Described below is a single TCR beta chain sequence and its context. Its antigen is unknown. Base qualities are not provided; no much larger clone lies one nucleotide away. Separate from the roughly 630-subject first cohort, the validation cohort of 95 to 150 subjects was the group to which the donors belonged. Libraries were prepared through the immunoSEQ multiplex PCR assay. In the authors' own workflow: To diagnose cytomegalovirus status from the catalog of TCR beta chain sequences, a statistical classification framework was built. What TCRdb holds here is the immuneACCESS table cut down to in-frame rearrangements. Part of the clones is not present; checked against another copy, under half of the missing clones reflect an unresolved V gene, and the others are unexplained. V, J and clone size are taken as reported in that table, and D and trimming were inferred from the DNA itself. This sample comprises over 200,000 clones, less than 95% of them detected only once. Approximately 3.1% of the sample belongs to the ten largest clones.

These data originate in a study of cytomegalovirus exposure and HLA in healthy donors (TCRdb year 2017). About the full investigation: The approximately 710 repertoires of the first cohort and the 110 or so validation repertoires were produced on the same platform, according to a later analysis. The study was designed to test whether signatures of past pathogen exposure could be identified by cataloging public T cell receptors. The study combined high-throughput TCR immunosequencing, statistical association of individual TCRs with disease status, and machine learning to predict cytomegalovirus infection status. In addition to the first cohort of 500 to 850 subjects, a separate validation cohort of approximately 110 different subjects was used.

The CDR3 measures 13 amino acids from cysteine to phenylalanine. CDR3 DNA only is kept here, 39 bases in frame from base 1. Reading the germline V gene gives CDR1 SGHVS and CDR2 FNYEAQ. Trimming at the junction amounts to 7 bases on V and 6 bases on J, and the germline ends lie 16 bases apart. Broad study findings and their caveats: Cytomegalovirus status was reported to be diagnosed by the classifier with high specificity and sensitivity in both the original and validation cohorts. The study gave a list of roughly 150 TCR beta chains associated with cytomegalovirus. The authors suggested that the approach could potentially be generalized to other disease states and immunological phenotypes. Of the cluster scores, roughly 95% were above 0 in a later analysis, which found that TCRs clustered in the first cohort also tended to co-occur in the 120 or so validation repertoires. Most TCR sequences were seen in very few donors, while some public TCRs were found in many individuals. A later analysis had no HLA typing for the validation cohort, so co-occurrence there was scored across all 110 or so repertoires. Three of the identified cytomegalovirus-associated TCR beta chains were confirmed in vitro to be specific for cytomegalovirus antigens.

The TCR sequence derives from a woman aged 25 to 45 in good health and CMV-seronegative. This sequence uses TRBV7-6 and TRBJ2-7; perhaps TRBD2 is the D gene, with 6 bases matching. Material for sequencing was PBMCs. The base sequence is TGTGCCAGCACCCGGGCGGGACCCGGCGAGCAGTACTTC. Translation gives CASTRAGPGEQYF.